The 16 T cell receptor beta chains listed next were all sequenced from one sample in a study of cytomegalovirus exposure and HLA in healthy donors (dated by TCRdb to 2016 to 2017). The receptor library was made with the immunoSEQ multiplex PCR assay. A mixture of 60 forward primers for TCR Vbeta segments and 13 reverse primers for TCR Jbeta segments was used in the multiplex PCR. This immuneACCESS table, as held by TCRdb, lists in-frame sequences with V and J called but not all clones. Of the missing ones, under half trace to an unresolved V gene in checked studies; the others have no known cause. This sample gives 160,000 or so clones in total; approximately 70% of them show up just once. The ten largest clones add up to about 4.3% of the sample. The sample was PBMCs. The receptors here all came from a man between 18 and 35 years old in good health and CMV-seropositive.

This chain links TRBV2 with TRBJ2-3; D not certain. Trimming stripped 5 bases from V and 3 bases from J, with 3 bases between. The CDR3 spans 11 residues. CDR1 SNHLY and CDR2 FYNNEI come from the germline V gene. CDR3 DNA sequence: TGTGCCAGCAGTTATACAGATACGCAGTATTTT. Translating it yields CASSYTDTQYF. The full variable domain, in which reference TRBV2 and TRBJ2-3 provide the parts outside the CDR3, is EPEVTQTPSHQVTQMGQEVILRCVPISNHLYFYWYRQILGQKVEFLVSFYNNEISEKSEIFDDQFSVERPDGSNFTLKIRSTKLEDSAMYFCASSYTDTQYFGPGTRLTVL.

A note on this clone: Other nucleotide sequences in the sample specify the same CDR3. The V and J genes are TRBV6-6 and TRBJ1-5; no firm D call. V was trimmed by 5 bases and J by 1 base, leaving 6 bases between them. From germline, CDR1 is MNHNY and CDR2 SVGAGI (reference sequence). The CDR3 sequence is 13 residues long. CDR3 nucleotides: TGTGCCAGCAGTCGGCGGAGCAATCAGCCCCAGCATTTT. This translates into CASSRRSNQPQHF.

J is TRBJ2-1 and V is TRBV7-8, with 9 bases matching TRBD1. Germline-derived CDR1 and CDR2 are SGHVS and FQNEAQ. The CDR3 loop spans 15 amino acids. Germline trimming cut 5 bases from V and 4 bases from J; bases unmatched to any gene: 6. CDR3 residues: CASSDRTGVYNEQFF. The CDR3, as DNA: TGTGCCAGCAGCGACCGGACAGGGGTTTACAATGAGCAGTTCTTC.

The rearrangement links TRBV28 to TRBJ1-2; 7 bases match TRBD1. This CDR3 spans 14 amino acids. Germline-derived CDR1 and CDR2 are MDHEN and SYDVKM. The V gene end was trimmed by 3 bases and the J gene end by 8 bases; junction bases not matched to a gene: 9. The CDR3 nucleotides read TGTGCCAGCAGTTTCCTGACAGGGATGGGAGGCTACACCTTC. This translates into CASSFLTGMGGYTF.

The chain recombines TRBV14 with TRBJ1-5, with D uncertain. Per germline, CDR1 SGHDN and CDR2 FVKESK. The V end lost 2 bases, the J end lost 4 bases, and 6 bases lay between the germline ends. This CDR3 comprises 13 residues. CDR3 residues: CASSQSFNQPQHF. CDR3 in DNA: TGTGCCAGCAGCCAATCCTTTAATCAGCCCCAGCATTTT.

This clone was recorded a few times. The rearrangement links TRBV5-4 to TRBJ2-3; a possible D gene is TRBD1 (5 bases). The length of the CDR3 is 14 residues. Trimming took off 2 bases at V and 5 bases at J, with 12 bases between the two ends. Germline V gives CDR1 SGHNT, CDR2 YYREEE (reference sequence). CDR3 residues: CASSLIGDQDTQYF. The CDR3 DNA sequence: TGTGCCAGCAGCTTAATAGGGGATCAAGATACGCAGTATTTT.

This clone appeared a few times. The sample has other DNA sequences that encode this CDR3 too. The chain couples TRBV28 to TRBJ2-5, with D perhaps TRBD2 (5 bases). The V end lost 6 bases, the J end lost 0 bases, and 14 bases lay between the germline ends. This CDR3 region has 15 residues. CDR1 is MDHEN, CDR2 SYDVKM, per germline. The CDR3 here is CASSLLTGNQETQYF. For the CDR3, the DNA is TGTGCCAGCAGCCTCCTGACGGGGAACCAAGAGACCCAGTACTTC.

This clone was counted between two and nine times. The J gene is TRBJ1-5, the V gene TRBV30; 7 nucleotides line up with TRBD1. Germline V gene lookup returns CDR1 GTSNPN and CDR2 SVGIG (reference sequence). V was clipped by 3 bases and J by 1 base; unmatched bases: 6. The CDR3 spans 15 residues. In DNA form, the CDR3 reads TGTGCCTGGAGCAAGGGGGACAGAAGCAATCAGCCCCAGCATTTT. Translated: CAWSKGDRSNQPQHF.

The gene calls are TRBV2 and TRBJ2-1; 10 bases are a match to TRBD2. CDR3 length: 20 amino acids. Per the germline V gene, CDR1 is SNHLY and CDR2 is FYNNEI. V was pared by 7 bases and J by 0 bases, with 18 bases of the junction left unmatched. The CDR3 region has the DNA TGTGCCAGCACGTCTGTAATCGAACTAGCGGGGAGAAGCTCCTACAATGAGCAGTTCTTC. Translation: CASTSVIELAGRSSYNEQFF. The variable domain in full, with the rest retrieved from reference TRBV2 and TRBJ2-1, is EPEVTQTPSHQVTQMGQEVILRCVPISNHLYFYWYRQILGQKVEFLVSFYNNEISEKSEIFDDQFSVERPDGSNFTLKIRSTKLEDSAMYFCASTSVIELAGRSSYNEQFFGPGTRLTVL.

The rearrangement links TRBV30 to TRBJ2-1, with a weak D call TRBD2 (6 bases). The CDR3 contains 14 residues. V was pared by 4 bases and J by 5 bases, with 15 bases between. Looked up from germline, CDR1 is GTSNPN and CDR2 is SVGIG (reference sequence). Written as DNA, the CDR3 is TGTGCCTGGAAGTCGATCGGCGGGAACAATGAGCAGTTCTTC. Translated: CAWKSIGGNNEQFF.

The J gene is TRBJ2-2, the V gene TRBV7-8; D unclear. From germline, CDR1 is SGHVS and CDR2 FQNEAQ. The CDR3 sequence is 14 residues long. V was trimmed by 2 bases and J by 2 bases, leaving 6 bases between them. CDR3: CASSLLRNTGELFF. The DNA for the CDR3 is TGTGCCAGCAGCTTATTGCGAAACACCGGGGAGCTGTTTTTT.

The CDR3 loop reads CASSPRTGGGDTEAFF. The CDR3 DNA reads TGTGCCAGCAGCCCCAGGACAGGGGGCGGGGACACTGAAGCTTTCTTT. The J gene is TRBJ1-1, the V gene TRBV6-6; TRBD1 matches at 11 bases. V shed 6 bases and J 3 bases; nucleotides not matched to a gene: 9. The CDR3 has 16 amino acids. Germline V gene sequence: CDR1 MNHNY, CDR2 SVGAGI (reference sequence).

The chain recombines TRBV25-1 with TRBJ2-5; 9 bases agree with TRBD1. Germline V gene lookup returns CDR1 MGHDK and CDR2 SYGVNS. The V segment lost 0 bases and the J segment 5 bases; nucleotides outside the gene matches: 7. The CDR3 consists of 16 residues. The CDR3 nucleotides are TGTGCCAGCAGTGAATATGGGACAGGGAGGGATGAGACCCAGTACTTC. It is translated as CASSEYGTGRDETQYF.

V usage is TRBV2 and J usage is TRBJ1-4, with D possibly TRBD1 on 5 matching bases. The CDR3 spans 14 residues. Trimming removed 4 bases from V and 4 bases from J, with 10 bases in between. Germline CDR1 reads SNHLY; CDR2 reads FYNNEI. CDR3 loop: CASSVQGFNEKLFF. In DNA, the CDR3 is TGTGCCAGCAGTGTCCAGGGCTTTAATGAAAAACTGTTTTTT.

The rearrangement links TRBV9 to TRBJ2-2; a weak D match, TRBD1 (5 bases). The length of the CDR3 is 13 residues. With 0 bases removed from V and 8 bases from J, the gap between germline ends came to 8 bases. Germline loops: CDR1 SGDLS, CDR2 YYNGEE. CDR3 region: CASSVGRGGELFF. The CDR3 nucleotides are TGTGCCAGCAGCGTAGGAAGGGGTGGGGAGCTGTTTTTT.

The gene calls are TRBV2 and TRBJ1-2; TRBD1 matches at 11 bases. The CDR3 sequence is 15 residues long. V lost 2 bases and J lost 5; bases outside the gene matches: 4. Per the germline V gene, CDR1 is SNHLY and CDR2 is FYNNEI. Here the CDR3 DNA reads TGTGCCAGCAGTGAATGGGGACAGGGGGGTTATGGCTACACCTTC. Translated, it gives CASSEWGQGGYGYTF.